This T cell receptor (beta chain) is drawn from a study of shared clonotypes between healthy human individuals. Turning to the study itself: Donors consisted of a couple of women and three men between 18 and 49. Study results and limitations: The naive CD4 repertoires of a few donors were compared, and around 5.1% of clonotypes were shared.

A note on this clone: What it binds is unknown. A much larger clonotype is one base distant, so this may be a read error.

Each cell subset's genomic DNA was divided evenly among several immunoSEQ plates. The assay was immunoSEQ multiplex PCR, and TCRdb's table has in-frame clones only and misses some. The profile shows over 850,000 clones, around 78% of them singletons. CDR3 length: 14 amino acids. CDR1 and CDR2 (germline): ENHRY, SYGVKD. J gave up 4 bases and V 6 bases, and 3 bases lay outside the gene matches. The clonotype originates from a man between 18 and 35 years old in good health. Some clones in this sample may be carry-over from other donors' samples. This chain connects TRBV10-3 to TRBJ1-5, with 10 bases identical to TRBD1. Material for sequencing was memory CD4+ T cells from PBMCs. Subset here: CD45RA-negative fraction. This chain's CDR3 is CAIRPGQGNQPQHF. CDR3 in DNA: TGTGCCATCAGGCCGGGACAGGGGAATCAGCCCCAGCATTTT.